This T cell receptor beta chain is drawn from a study of blood T cell repertoires in COVID-19. About the study: Both acute and convalescent COVID-19 samples were obtained from the United States, Italy and Spain. Nucleic acid was either cDNA or gDNA, and it came from T cells, B-cell-depleted T cells, or PBMCs.

In regard to this clone: Different DNA sequences within this sample yield the same CDR3.

Original methodology: The authors estimated nucleated cell counts from reference gene primer amplification. Measured with immunoSEQ multiplex PCR; TCRdb has only the in-frame clones, and not every one. V and J calls and clone size are copied from that table; D and trimming were computed from the DNA. Counted here are under 250,000 clones, more than 65% occurring once; the ten biggest clones make up under 15%. Input material: peripheral blood. This sequence was found in a human donor in a cohort sampled during active COVID-19.

This CDR3 is CASSLGTVNTEAFF. CDR3 coding DNA: TGCGCCAGCAGCTTGGGGACAGTGAACACTGAAGCTTTCTTT. The V gene is TRBV5-1, the J gene TRBJ1-1; possibly TRBD1 for D (6 bases). V lost 0 bases, J lost 0 bases, and 6 bases lay in between. In germline, CDR1 is SGHRS, CDR2 YFSETQ. The CDR3 spans 14 residues. The full variable domain, completed using reference TRBV5-1 and TRBJ1-1, is KAGVTQTPRYLIKTRGQQVTLSCSPISGHRSVSWYQQTPGQGLQFLFEYFSETQRNKGNFPGRFSGRQFSNSRSEMNVSTLELGDSALYLCASSLGTVNTEAFFGQGTRLTVV.